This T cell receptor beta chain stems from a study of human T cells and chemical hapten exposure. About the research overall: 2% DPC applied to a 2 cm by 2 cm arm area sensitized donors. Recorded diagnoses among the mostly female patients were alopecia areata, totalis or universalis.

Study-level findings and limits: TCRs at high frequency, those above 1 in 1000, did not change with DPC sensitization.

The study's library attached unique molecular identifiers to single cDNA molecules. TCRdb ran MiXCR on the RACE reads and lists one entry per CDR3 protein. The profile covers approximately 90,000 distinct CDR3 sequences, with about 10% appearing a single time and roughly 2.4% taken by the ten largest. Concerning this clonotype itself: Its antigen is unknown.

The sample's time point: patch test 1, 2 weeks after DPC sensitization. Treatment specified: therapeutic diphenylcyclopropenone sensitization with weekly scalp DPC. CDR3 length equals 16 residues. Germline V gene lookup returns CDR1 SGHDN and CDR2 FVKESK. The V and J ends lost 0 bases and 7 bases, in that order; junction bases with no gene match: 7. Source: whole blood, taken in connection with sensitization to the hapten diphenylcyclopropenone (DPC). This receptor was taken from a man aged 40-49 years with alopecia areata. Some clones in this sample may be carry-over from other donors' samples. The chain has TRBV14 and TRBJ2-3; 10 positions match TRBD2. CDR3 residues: CASSQDTASGRYTQYF. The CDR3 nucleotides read TGTGCCAGCAGCCAAGATACAGCTAGCGGGAGATATACGCAGTATTTT.